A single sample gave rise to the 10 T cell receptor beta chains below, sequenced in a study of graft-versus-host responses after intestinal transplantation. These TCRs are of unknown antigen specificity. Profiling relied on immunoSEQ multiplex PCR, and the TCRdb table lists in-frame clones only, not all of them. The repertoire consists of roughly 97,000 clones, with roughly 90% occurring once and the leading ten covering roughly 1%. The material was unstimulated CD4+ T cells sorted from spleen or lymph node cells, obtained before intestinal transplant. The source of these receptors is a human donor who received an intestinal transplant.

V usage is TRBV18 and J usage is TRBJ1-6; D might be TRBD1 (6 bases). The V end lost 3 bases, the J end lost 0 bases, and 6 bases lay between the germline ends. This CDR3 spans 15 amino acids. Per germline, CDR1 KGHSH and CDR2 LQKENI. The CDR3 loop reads CASSPGHSYNSPLHF. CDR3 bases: TGTGCCAGCTCACCGGGACACTCCTATAATTCACCCCTCCACTTT.

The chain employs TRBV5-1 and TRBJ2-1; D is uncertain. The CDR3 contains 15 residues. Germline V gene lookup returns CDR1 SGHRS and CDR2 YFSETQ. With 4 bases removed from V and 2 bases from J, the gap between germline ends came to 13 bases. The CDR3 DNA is TGCGCCAGCAGCAAGAATGAGGTCGCCTACAATGAGCAGTTCTTC. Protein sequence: CASSKNEVAYNEQFF.

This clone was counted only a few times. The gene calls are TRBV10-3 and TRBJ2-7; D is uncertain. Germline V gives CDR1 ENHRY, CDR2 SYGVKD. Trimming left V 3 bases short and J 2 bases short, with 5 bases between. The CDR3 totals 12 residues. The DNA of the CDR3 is TGTGCCATCAGTGACGGTCCCTACGAGCAGTACTTC. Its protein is CAISDGPYEQYF.

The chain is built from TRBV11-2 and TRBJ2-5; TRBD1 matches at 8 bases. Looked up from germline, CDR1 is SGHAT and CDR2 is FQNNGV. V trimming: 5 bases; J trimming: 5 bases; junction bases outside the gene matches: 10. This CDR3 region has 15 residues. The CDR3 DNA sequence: TGTGCCAGCAGCCGGGGGCAGGGGGCAGGGGAGACCCAGTACTTC. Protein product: CASSRGQGAGETQYF.

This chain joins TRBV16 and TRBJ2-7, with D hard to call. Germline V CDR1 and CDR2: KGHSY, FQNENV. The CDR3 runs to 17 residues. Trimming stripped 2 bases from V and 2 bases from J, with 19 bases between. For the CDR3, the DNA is TGTGCCAGCAGCCAACCCCTTTCGACACCCCAAACCTACGAGCAGTACTTC. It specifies CASSQPLSTPQTYEQYF.

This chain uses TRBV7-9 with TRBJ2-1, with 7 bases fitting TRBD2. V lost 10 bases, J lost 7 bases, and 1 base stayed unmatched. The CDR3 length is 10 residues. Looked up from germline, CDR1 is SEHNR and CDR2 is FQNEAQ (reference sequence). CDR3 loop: CATGGNEQFF. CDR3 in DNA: TGTGCCACCGGGGGGAATGAGCAGTTCTTC.

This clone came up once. The CDR3 coding sequence is TGTGCCAGCAGCCCTCAAACCGGGGAGCTGTTTTTT. Translation gives CASSPQTGELFF. The J gene is TRBJ2-2, the V gene TRBV9; D unclear. The CDR3 sequence is 12 residues long. Trimming cost V 4 bases and J 5 bases, with 6 bases left between them. Germline V gives CDR1 SGDLS, CDR2 YYNGEE.

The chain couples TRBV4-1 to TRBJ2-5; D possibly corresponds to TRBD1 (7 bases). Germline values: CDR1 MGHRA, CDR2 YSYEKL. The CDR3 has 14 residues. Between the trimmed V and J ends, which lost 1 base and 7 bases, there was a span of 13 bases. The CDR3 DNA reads TGCGCCAGCAGCCAAGCTGGGCAGGGGGGGACCCAGTACTTC. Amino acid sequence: CASSQAGQGGTQYF.

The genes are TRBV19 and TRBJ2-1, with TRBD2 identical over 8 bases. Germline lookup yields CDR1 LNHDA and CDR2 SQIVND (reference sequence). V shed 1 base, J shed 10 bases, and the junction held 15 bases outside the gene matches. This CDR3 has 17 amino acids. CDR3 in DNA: TGTGCCAGTAGTATAGTCTTAGGGGGGACTAGAGGATACGAGCAGTTCTTC. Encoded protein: CASSIVLGGTRGYEQFF.

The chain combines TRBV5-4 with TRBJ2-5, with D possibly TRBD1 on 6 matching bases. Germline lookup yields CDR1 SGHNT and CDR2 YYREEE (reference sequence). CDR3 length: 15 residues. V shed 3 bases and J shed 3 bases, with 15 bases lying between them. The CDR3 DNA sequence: TGTGCCAGCAGCTCCTTCGGGTCAGGGGAAGAGACCCAGTACTTC. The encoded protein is CASSSFGSGEETQYF.